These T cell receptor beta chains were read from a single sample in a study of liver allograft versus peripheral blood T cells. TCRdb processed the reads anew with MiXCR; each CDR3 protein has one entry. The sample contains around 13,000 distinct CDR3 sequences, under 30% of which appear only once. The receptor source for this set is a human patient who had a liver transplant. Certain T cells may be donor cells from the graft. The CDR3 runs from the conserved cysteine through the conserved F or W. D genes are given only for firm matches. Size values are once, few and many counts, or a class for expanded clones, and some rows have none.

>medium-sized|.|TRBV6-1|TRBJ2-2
CASSEATQGYTGELFF
TGTGCCAGCAGTGAAGCGACCCAGGGATACACCGGGGAGCTGTTTTTT
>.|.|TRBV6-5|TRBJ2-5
CAARLNTQETQYF
TGTGCCGCCAGATTGAATACCCAAGAGACCCAGTACTTC
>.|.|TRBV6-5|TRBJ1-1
CASSYSRGDTEAFF
TGTGCCAGCAGTTACTCGAGAGGGGACACTGAAGCTTTCTTT
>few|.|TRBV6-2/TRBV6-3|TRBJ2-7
CASSEFWTAEQYF
TGTGCCAGCAGTGAATTCTGGACGGCGGAGCAGTACTTC
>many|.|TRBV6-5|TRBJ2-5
CASSFQTGQETQYF
TGTGCCAGCAGTTTCCAGACAGGCCAAGAGACCCAGTACTTC
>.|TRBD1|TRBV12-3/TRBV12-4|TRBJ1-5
CASTGTGGNQPQHF
TGTGCCAGCACCGGGACAGGGGGCAATCAGCCCCAGCATTTT
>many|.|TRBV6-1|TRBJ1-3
CASSAGGGRNTIYF
TGTGCCAGCAGTGCTGGGGGTGGAAGAAACACCATATATTTT
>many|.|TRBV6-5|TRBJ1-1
CASSYPVTTEAFF
TGTGCCAGCAGTTACCCCGTTACGACTGAAGCTTTCTTT
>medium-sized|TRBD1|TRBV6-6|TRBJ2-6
CASSMGQGSPGANVLTF
TGTGCCAGCAGTATGGGACAGGGCTCCCCTGGGGCCAACGTCCTGACTTTC
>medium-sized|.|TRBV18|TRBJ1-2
CASSPTGYGYTF
TGTGCCAGCTCACCGACCGGCTATGGCTACACCTTC
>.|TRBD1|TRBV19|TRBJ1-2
CASTLTGVSGYTF
TGTGCCAGTACCCTCACAGGGGTTAGCGGCTACACCTTC
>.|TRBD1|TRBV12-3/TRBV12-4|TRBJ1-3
CASSFGTGVGNTIYF
TGTGCCAGCAGTTTTGGGACAGGGGTCGGAAACACCATATATTTT
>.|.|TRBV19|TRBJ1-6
CASRGPDAAPLHF
TGTGCCAGTCGAGGGCCGGACGCGGCACCCCTCCACTTT
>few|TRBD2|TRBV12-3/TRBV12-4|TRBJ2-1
CASSPQLTSGGNNEQFF
TGTGCCAGCAGCCCCCAGCTGACTAGCGGAGGGAACAATGAGCAGTTCTTC
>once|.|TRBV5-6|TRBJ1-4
CASSLTGTTTNEKLFF
TGTGCCAGCAGCCTCACCGGGACAACAACTAATGAAAAACTGTTTTTT
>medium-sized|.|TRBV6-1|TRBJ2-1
CASTIKPEGNEQFF
TGTGCCAGCACTATCAAGCCGGAGGGTAATGAGCAGTTCTTC
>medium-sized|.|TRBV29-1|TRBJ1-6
CSVGNRGDSPLHF
TGCAGCGTTGGGAACCGAGGGGATTCACCCCTCCACTTT
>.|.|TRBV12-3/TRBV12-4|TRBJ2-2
CASSPQQGFGTGELFF
TGTGCCAGCAGTCCCCAGCAGGGGTTCGGCACCGGGGAGCTGTTTTTT
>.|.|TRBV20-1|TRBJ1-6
CSARDSTGAPGNSPLHF
TGCAGTGCTAGAGATAGTACGGGGGCGCCGGGTAATTCACCCCTCCACTTT
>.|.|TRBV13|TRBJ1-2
CASSTYGDGRYGYTF
TGTGCCAGCAGCACATATGGGGACGGGCGCTATGGCTACACCTTC
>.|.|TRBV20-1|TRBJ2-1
CSAGVLVDEQFF
TGCAGTGCTGGCGTACTAGTCGATGAGCAGTTCTTC
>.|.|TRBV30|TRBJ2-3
CAWSVSLFADTQYF
TGTGCCTGGAGTGTATCTTTGTTTGCAGATACGCAGTATTTT
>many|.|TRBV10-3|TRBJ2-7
CAINQDGVSYEQYF
TGTGCCATCAACCAGGACGGAGTCTCCTACGAGCAGTACTTC
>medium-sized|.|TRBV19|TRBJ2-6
CASSIVRSSGANVLTF
TGTGCCAGTAGTATAGTTAGAAGCTCTGGGGCCAACGTCCTGACTTTC